This T cell receptor (beta chain) emerged from a study of shared clonotypes between healthy human individuals. In the case of this clone: This sample also contains other DNA sequences that code for the same CDR3.

Trimming left V 5 bases short and J 1 base short, with 12 bases between. This CDR3 has 15 amino acids. Per germline, CDR1 MGHRA and CDR2 YSYEKL. CD45RO-negative CD8 cells positively selected for CCR7 made up the naive population, which excluded terminally differentiated effector memory CD45RA+ cells. Repertoires were generated with immunoSEQ multiplex PCR, while TCRdb's copy carries only in-frame clones and drops some. The repertoire holds about 1.9 million clones, with around 93% as singletons. Sample: naive CD8+ T cells from PBMCs. The gene calls are TRBV4-1 and TRBJ2-1; tentatively, D is TRBD1 or TRBD2 (5 bases each). The receptor's source is a young man in good health. Some clones in this sample may be carry-over from other donors' samples. The CDR3 here is CASSYRDPSYNEQFF. The DNA of the CDR3 is TGCGCCAGCAGCTACCGGGACCCGTCCTACAATGAGCAGTTCTTC.